This T cell receptor (beta chain) was observed in a study of T cell responses to AZD1222 COVID-19 vaccine. Study-wide results and limits: White British people made up most donors, females outnumbered males, and clonal diversity was possibly underestimated. Spike-specific TCR breadth and depth rose after two AZD1222 doses. It was only after the peak T cell response that any repertoires were sampled. Nearly half of spike-specific TCRs reportedly target unmutated variant regions.

This CDR3 comprises 13 residues. Trimming at V came to 8 bases and at J to 6 bases, leaving 9 bases not matched to a gene. Germline loops: CDR1 MNHEY, CDR2 SVGAGI. Method: immunoSEQ multiplex PCR; TCRdb's copy keeps in-frame clones and lacks some. The table lists over 100,000 clones, around 90% of them singletons, with 7.5% to 9.5% in the top ten. Comment on this clone: Its antigen is unidentified.

The sequenced sample was peripheral blood, obtained on day 0 of AZD1222 vaccination. The genes are TRBV6-5 and TRBJ1-2; TRBD1 agrees at 7 bases. This clonotype was obtained from an adult in good health. DNA for the CDR3: TGTGCCAGCGGCCAGACAGGGACAAATGGCTACACCTTC. Translation: CASGQTGTNGYTF.